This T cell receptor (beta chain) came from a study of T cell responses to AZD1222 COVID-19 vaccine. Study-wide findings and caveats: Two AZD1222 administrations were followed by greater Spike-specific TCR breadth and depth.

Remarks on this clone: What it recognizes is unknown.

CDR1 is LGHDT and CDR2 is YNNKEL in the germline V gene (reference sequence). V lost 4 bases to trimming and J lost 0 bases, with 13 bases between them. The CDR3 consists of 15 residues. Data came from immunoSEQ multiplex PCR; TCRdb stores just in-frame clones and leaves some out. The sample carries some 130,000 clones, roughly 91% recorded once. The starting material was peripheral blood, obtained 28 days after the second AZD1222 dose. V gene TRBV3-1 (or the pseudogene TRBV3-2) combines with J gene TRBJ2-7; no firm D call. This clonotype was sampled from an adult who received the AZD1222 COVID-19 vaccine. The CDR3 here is CASSLVPDGSYEQYF. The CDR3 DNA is TGTGCCAGCAGCCTTGTCCCGGACGGCTCCTACGAGCAGTACTTC.